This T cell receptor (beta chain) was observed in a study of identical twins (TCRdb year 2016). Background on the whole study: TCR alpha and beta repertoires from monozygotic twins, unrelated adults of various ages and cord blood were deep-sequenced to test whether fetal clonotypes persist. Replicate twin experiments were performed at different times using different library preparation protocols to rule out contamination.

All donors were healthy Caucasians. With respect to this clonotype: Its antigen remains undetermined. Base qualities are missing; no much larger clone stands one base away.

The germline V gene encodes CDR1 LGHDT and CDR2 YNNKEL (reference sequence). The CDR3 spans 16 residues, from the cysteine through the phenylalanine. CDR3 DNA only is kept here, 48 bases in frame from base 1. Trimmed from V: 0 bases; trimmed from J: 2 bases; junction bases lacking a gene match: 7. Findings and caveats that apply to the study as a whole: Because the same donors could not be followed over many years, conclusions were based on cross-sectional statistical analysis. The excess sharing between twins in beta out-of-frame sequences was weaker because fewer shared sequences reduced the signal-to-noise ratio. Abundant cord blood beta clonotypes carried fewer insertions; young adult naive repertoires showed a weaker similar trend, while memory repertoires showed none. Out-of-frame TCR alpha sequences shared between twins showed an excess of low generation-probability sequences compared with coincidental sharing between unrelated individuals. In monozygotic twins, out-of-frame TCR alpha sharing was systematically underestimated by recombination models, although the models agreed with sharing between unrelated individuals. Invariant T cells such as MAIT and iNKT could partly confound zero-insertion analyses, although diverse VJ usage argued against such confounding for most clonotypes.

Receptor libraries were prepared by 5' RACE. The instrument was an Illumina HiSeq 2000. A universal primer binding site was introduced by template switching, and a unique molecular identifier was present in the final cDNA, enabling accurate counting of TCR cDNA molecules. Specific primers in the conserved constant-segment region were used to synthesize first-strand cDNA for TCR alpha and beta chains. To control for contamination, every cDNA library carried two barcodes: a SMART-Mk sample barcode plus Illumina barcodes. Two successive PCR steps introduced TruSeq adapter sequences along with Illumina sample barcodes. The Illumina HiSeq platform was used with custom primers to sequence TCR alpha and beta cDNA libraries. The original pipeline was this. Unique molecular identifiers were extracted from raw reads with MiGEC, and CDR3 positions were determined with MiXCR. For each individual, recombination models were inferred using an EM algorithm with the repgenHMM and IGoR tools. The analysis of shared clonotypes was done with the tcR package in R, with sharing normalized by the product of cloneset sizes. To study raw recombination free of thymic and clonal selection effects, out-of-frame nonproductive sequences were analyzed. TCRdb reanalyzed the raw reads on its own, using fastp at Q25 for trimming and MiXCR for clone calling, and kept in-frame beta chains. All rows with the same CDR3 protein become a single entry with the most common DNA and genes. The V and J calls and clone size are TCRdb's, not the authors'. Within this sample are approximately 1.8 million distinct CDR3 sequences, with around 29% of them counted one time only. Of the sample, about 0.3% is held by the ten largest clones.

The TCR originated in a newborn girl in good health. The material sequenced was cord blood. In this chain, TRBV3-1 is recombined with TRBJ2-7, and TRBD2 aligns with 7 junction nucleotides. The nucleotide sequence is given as TGTGCCAGCAGCCAAGAAAGACTAGCAGTAGCCTACGAGCAGTACTTC. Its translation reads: CASSQERLAVAYEQYF.